Reported below is one T cell receptor beta chain. Its antigen is currently unknown. The data were obtained in a study of identical twins. Whole-study results and caveats: The authors drew conclusions from cross-sectional statistical analysis rather than following the same donors. Memory repertoires lacked the insertion deficit that abundant cord blood beta clonotypes showed.

After template switching added a universal primer site, the resulting cDNA carried unique molecular identifiers. TCRdb processed the 5' RACE reads anew with MiXCR; each CDR3 protein has one entry. The table lists 1.5 million to 2 million distinct CDR3 sequences, roughly a third of them singletons. Trimming removed 1 base at V and 4 bases at J, with 13 bases between. CDR1 and CDR2 from the germline V gene are LGHDT and YNNKEL (reference sequence). This CDR3 region has 15 residues. Every sampled donor was Caucasian and healthy. The sequencing sample was made of cord blood. The sequence was obtained from a newborn girl in good health. This chain joins TRBV3-1 and TRBJ1-1; a possible D gene is TRBD1 (5 bases). The CDR3 sequence: CASSQVPGLGTEAFF. Here the CDR3 DNA reads TGTGCCAGCAGCCAAGTCCCAGGGTTGGGCACTGAAGCTTTCTTT.